This TCR beta chain came from a study of blood T cell repertoires in COVID-19. Background on the study: COVID-19 samples collected from the United States, Italy and Spain covered acute and convalescent phases. T cells, B-cell-depleted T cells, or PBMCs provided the cDNA or gDNA that served as material.

Deletions cut 4 bases from V and 4 bases from J, with 11 bases between. This CDR3 is 13 amino acids long. CDR1 and CDR2 from the germline V gene are SGHKS and YYEKEE (reference sequence). This clone was recorded once. TCRdb keeps only in-frame clones here, not all; method: immunoSEQ multiplex PCR. The sample holds 310,000 or so clones, around nine tenths seen once. The gene calls are TRBV5-5 and TRBJ1-2; D might be TRBD1 (6 bases). The sequence came from a woman under 40 with COVID-19, enrolled during active disease. The specimen was peripheral blood. The CDR3 DNA sequence: TGTGCCAGCAGCCCCCAGGGGAGCTATGGCTACACCTTC. Residues: CASSPQGSYGYTF.